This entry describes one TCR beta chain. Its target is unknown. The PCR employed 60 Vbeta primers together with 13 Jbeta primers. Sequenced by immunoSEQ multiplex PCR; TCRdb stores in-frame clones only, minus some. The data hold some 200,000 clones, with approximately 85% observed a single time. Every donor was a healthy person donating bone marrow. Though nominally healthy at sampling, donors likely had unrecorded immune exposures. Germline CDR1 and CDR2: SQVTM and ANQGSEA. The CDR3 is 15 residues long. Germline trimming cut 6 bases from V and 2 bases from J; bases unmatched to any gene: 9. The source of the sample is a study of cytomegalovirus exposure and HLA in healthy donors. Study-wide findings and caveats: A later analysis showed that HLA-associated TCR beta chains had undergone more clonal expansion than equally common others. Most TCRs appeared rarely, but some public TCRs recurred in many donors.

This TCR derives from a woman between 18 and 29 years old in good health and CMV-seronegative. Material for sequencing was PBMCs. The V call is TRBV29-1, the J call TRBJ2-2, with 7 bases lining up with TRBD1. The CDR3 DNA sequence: TGCAGCGTCGAGTGGACAGGCGGAAACACCGGGGAGCTGTTTTTT. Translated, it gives CSVEWTGGNTGELFF.